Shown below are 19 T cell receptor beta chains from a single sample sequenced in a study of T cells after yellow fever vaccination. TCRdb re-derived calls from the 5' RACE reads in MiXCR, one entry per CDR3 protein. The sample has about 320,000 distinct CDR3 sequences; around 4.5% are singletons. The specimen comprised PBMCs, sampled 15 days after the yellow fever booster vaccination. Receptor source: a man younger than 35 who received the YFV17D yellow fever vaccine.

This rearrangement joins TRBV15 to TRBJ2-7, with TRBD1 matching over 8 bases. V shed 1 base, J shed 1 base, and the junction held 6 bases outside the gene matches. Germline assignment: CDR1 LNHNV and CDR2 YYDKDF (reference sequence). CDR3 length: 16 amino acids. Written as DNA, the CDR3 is TGTGCCACCAGCAGAGGACGGACAGGGCAATCCTACGAGCAGTACTTC. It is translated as CATSRGRTGQSYEQYF.

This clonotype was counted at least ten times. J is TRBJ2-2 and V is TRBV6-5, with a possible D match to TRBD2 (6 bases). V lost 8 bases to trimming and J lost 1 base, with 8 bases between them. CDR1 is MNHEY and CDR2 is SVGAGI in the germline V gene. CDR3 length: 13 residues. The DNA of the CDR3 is TGTGCCAGCGTGGAGGGGAACACCGGGGAGCTGTTTTTT. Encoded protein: CASVEGNTGELFF.

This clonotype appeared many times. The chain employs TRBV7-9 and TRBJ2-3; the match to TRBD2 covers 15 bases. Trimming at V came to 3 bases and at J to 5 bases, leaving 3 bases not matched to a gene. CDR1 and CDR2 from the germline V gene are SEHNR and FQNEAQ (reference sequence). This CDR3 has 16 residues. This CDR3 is CASSFGLAGGQDTQYF. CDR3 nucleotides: TGTGCCAGCAGCTTCGGACTAGCGGGGGGGCAAGATACGCAGTATTTT.

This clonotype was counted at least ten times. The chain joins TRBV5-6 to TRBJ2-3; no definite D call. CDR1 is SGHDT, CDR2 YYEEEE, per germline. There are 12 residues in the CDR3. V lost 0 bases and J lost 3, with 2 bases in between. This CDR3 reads CASSLETDTQYF. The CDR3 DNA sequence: TGTGCCAGCAGCTTGGAGACAGATACGCAGTATTTT.

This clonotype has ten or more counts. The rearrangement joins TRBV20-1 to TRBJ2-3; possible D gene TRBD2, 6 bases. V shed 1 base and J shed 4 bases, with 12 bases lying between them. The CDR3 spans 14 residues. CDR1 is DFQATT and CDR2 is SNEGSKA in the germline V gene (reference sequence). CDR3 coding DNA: TGCAGTGCTAGAGTTGCCCCTAGCGCAGATACGCAGTATTTT. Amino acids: CSARVAPSADTQYF.

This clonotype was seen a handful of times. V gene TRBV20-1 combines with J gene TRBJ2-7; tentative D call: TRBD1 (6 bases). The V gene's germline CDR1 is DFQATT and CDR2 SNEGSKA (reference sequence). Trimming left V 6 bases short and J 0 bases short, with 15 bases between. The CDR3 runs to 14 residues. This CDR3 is CSALDGQSSYEQYV. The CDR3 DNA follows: TGCAGTGCCCTAGACGGACAGAGCTCCTACGAGCAGTACGTC.

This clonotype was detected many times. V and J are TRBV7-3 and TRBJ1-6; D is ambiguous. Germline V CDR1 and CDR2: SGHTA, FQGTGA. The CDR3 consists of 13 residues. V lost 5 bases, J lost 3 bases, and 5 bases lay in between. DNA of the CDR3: TGTGCCAGCAGCCGGGACTATAATTCACCCCTCCACTTT. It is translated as CASSRDYNSPLHF. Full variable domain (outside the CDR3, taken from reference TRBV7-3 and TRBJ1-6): GAGVSQTPSNKVTEKGKYVELRCDPISGHTALYWYRQSLGQGPEFLIYFQGTGAADDSGLPNDRFFAVRPEGSVSTLKIQRTERGDSAVYLCASSRDYNSPLHFGNGTRLTVT.

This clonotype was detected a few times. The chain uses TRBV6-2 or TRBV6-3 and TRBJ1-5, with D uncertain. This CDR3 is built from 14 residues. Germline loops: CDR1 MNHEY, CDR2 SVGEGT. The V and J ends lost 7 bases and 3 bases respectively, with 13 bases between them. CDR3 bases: TGTGCCAGCAATAACAGAATGTTCAATCAGCCCCAGCATTTT. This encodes CASNNRMFNQPQHF.

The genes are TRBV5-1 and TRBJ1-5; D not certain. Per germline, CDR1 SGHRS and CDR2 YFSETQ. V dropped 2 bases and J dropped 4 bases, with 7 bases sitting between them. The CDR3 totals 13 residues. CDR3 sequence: CASSFEGNQPQHF. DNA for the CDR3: TGCGCCAGCAGCTTTGAAGGGAATCAGCCCCAGCATTTT.

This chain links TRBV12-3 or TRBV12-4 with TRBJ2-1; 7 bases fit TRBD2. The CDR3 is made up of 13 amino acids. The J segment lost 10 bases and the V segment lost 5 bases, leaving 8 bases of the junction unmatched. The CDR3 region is CASSQTAGREQFF. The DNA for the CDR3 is TGTGCCAGCAGTCAAACAGCGGGGAGGGAGCAGTTCTTC.

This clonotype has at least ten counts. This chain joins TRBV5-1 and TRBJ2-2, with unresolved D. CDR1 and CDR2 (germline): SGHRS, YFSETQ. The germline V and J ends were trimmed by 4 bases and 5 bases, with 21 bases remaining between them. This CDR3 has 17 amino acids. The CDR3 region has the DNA TGCGCCAGCAGCCCGACCACGGGTTTCGGTTCGACCGGGGAGCTGTTTTTT. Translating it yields CASSPTTGFGSTGELFF.

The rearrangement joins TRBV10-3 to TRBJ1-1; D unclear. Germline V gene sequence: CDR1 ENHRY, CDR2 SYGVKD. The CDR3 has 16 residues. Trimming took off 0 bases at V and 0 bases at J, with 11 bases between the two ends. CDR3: CAISESSWALNTEAFF. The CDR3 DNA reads TGTGCCATCAGTGAGTCGAGTTGGGCTCTGAACACTGAAGCTTTCTTT.

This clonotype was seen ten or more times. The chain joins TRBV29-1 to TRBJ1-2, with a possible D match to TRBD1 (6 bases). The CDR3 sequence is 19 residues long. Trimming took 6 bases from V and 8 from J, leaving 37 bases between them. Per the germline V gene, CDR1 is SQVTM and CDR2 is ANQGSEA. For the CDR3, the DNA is TGCAGCGTCGAAACGTTACGAAAAGGGACACCCTTCGGGGTAGGCGGCTACACCTTC. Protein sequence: CSVETLRKGTPFGVGGYTF.

As DNA, the CDR3 is TGCGCCAGCAGCCAAGATCCGGACAGGGCTCGGTCACCCCTCCACTTT. It specifies CASSQDPDRARSPLHF. The J gene is TRBJ1-6, the V gene TRBV4-1, with 8 bases that match TRBD1. The trim removed 0 bases at V and 10 bases at J, leaving 8 bases unmatched. The CDR3 spans 16 residues. CDR1 and CDR2 from the germline V gene are MGHRA and YSYEKL.

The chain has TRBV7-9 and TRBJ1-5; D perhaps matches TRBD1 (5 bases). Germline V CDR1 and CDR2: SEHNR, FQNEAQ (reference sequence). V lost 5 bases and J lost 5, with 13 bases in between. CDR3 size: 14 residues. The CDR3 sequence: CASSGGARYQPQHF. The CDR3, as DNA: TGTGCCAGCAGCGGAGGGGCGCGATATCAGCCCCAGCATTTT.

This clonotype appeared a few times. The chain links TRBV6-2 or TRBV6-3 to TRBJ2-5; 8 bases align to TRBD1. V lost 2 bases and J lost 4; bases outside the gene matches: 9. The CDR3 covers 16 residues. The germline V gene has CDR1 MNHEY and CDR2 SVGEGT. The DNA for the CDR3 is TGTGCCAGCAGTTACCCGACAGGGGAATCAGGAGAGACCCAGTACTTC. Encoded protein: CASSYPTGESGETQYF.

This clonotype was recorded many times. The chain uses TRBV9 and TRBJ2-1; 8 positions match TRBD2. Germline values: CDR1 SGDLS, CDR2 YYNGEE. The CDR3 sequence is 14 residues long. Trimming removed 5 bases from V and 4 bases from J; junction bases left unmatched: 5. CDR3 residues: CASSGSGGYNEQFF. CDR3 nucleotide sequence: TGTGCCAGCAGTGGGAGCGGGGGATACAATGAGCAGTTCTTC.

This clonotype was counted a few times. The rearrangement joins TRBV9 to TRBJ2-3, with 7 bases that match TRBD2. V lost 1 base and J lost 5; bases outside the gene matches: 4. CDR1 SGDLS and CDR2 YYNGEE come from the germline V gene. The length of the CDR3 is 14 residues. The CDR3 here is CASSVSGAGDTQYF. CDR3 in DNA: TGTGCCAGCAGCGTAAGCGGGGCGGGAGATACGCAGTATTTT.

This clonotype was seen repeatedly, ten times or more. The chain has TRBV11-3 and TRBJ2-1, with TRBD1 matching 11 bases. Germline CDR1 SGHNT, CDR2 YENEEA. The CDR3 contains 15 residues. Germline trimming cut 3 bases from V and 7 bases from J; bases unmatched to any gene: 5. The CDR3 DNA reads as TGTGCCAGCAGCTTTGCGGGGACAGGGGGGAATGAGCAGTTCTTC. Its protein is CASSFAGTGGNEQFF.